These 9 T cell receptor beta chains share one sample of origin, sequenced in a study of cytomegalovirus exposure and HLA in healthy donors. Repertoires were generated with immunoSEQ multiplex PCR, while TCRdb's copy carries only in-frame clones and drops some. This sample has almost 75,000 clones; 85% occur once, and the top ten carry less than 3%. The sample consisted of PBMCs. All receptors derive from a man aged 30 to 45 in good health and CMV-seronegative.

The chain is built from TRBV29-1 and TRBJ1-2; D might be TRBD1 (6 bases). This CDR3 spans 12 amino acids. The germline V gene has CDR1 SQVTM and CDR2 ANQGSEA. V dropped 4 bases and J dropped 7 bases, with 13 bases sitting between them. The CDR3 here is CSVASGEFGYTF. CDR3 DNA: TGCAGCGTTGCATCAGGGGAATTTGGCTACACCTTC.

This clone was counted between two and nine times. The chain carries TRBV20-1 and TRBJ1-2; 7 bases align to TRBD1. Per the germline V gene, CDR1 is DFQATT and CDR2 is SNEGSKA (reference sequence). The V segment lost 6 bases and the J segment 5 bases; nucleotides outside the gene matches: 3. The length of the CDR3 is 11 residues. CDR3 region: CSAEQGYGYTF. In DNA form, the CDR3 reads TGCAGTGCGGAACAGGGGTATGGCTACACCTTC.

Only a few counts were recorded for this clone. The genes are TRBV7-2 and TRBJ1-2; no clear D. This CDR3 spans 15 amino acids. Trimming shortened V by 1 base and J by 4 bases, and 13 bases separated the two germline ends. The germline gives CDR1 SGHTA, CDR2 FQGNSA. DNA of the CDR3: TGTGCCAGCAGCTTAGGTCCGGGATTTGGCTATGGCTACACCTTC. The encoded protein is CASSLGPGFGYGYTF.

J is TRBJ2-1 and V is TRBV9; the D gene is possibly TRBD2 (5 bases). The CDR3 length is 15 residues. The germline V gene has CDR1 SGDLS and CDR2 YYNGEE. The germline V and J ends were trimmed by 3 bases and 4 bases, with 14 bases remaining between them. This CDR3 reads CASSATSGGYNEQFF. CDR3 DNA: TGTGCCAGCAGCGCGACGAGCGGAGGTTACAATGAGCAGTTCTTC.

The chain combines TRBV11-3 with TRBJ2-1, with a tentative D call TRBD1 (7 bases). From germline, CDR1 is SGHNT and CDR2 YENEEA. V was trimmed by 0 bases and J by 8 bases, leaving 23 bases between them. This CDR3 contains 18 residues. The CDR3 DNA reads as TGTGCCAGCAGCTTAGATAATTGGGGGGACAGCTTAGTAGATGAGCAGTTCTTC. Encoded protein: CASSLDNWGDSLVDEQFF.

The rearrangement uses TRBV5-6 and TRBJ2-1, with a possible D match to TRBD2 (7 bases). V was clipped by 6 bases and J by 10 bases, with 17 bases between them. CDR3 length equals 13 residues. The germline CDR1 and CDR2 sequences are SGHDT and YYEEEE. DNA for the CDR3: TGTGCCAGCATCCTCGTGGGAGGGACAGAGCAGTTCTTC. Translating it yields CASILVGGTEQFF.

The V call is TRBV18, the J call TRBJ1-1, with TRBD1 as a possible D gene (6 bases). The CDR3 extends over 15 amino acids. V lost 3 bases and J 1 base, leaving 12 bases between the germline ends. CDR1 and CDR2 (germline): KGHSH, LQKENI. CDR3 in amino acids: CASSPRGTKNTEAFF. The CDR3 bases are TGTGCCAGCTCACCCCGAGGGACAAAGAACACTGAAGCTTTCTTT.

This clone appeared a single time. The chain carries TRBV6-5 and TRBJ2-7, with 8 positions matching TRBD1. CDR1 and CDR2 (germline): MNHEY, SVGAGI. V lost 2 bases, J lost 5 bases, and 5 bases stayed unmatched. The CDR3 loop spans 14 amino acids. The CDR3: CASSYRRGLHEQYF. Written as DNA, the CDR3 is TGTGCCAGCAGTTACCGCAGGGGGCTCCACGAGCAGTACTTC.

This clone was seen only once. This chain joins TRBV27 and TRBJ2-1, with D perhaps TRBD2 (5 bases). The CDR3 extends over 13 amino acids. Trimming stripped 6 bases from V and 9 bases from J, with 15 bases between. Germline CDR1 is MNHEY and CDR2 is SMNVEV (reference sequence). The CDR3 protein is CASSPDPEGEQFF. The CDR3 DNA sequence: TGTGCCAGCAGCCCGGACCCCGAGGGTGAGCAGTTCTTC.